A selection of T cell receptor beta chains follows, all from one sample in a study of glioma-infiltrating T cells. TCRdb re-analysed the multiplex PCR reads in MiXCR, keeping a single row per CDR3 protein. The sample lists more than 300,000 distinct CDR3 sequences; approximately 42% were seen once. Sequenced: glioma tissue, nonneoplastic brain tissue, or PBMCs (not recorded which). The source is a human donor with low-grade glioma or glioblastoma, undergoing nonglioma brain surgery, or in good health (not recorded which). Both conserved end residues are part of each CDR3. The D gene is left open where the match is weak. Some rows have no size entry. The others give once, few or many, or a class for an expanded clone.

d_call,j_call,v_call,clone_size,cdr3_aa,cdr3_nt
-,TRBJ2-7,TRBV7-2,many,CASSPLEIVGEKQYF,TGTGCCAGCAGCCCGCTAGAGATAGTAGGTGAAAAGCAGTACTTC
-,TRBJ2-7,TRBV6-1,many,CASSRDPGRYEQYF,TGTGCCAGCAGTAGGGACCCGGGCCGCTACGAGCAGTACTTC
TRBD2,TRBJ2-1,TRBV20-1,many,CSARLRDYFNNEQFF,TGCAGTGCTAGACTACGGGACTACTTCAACAATGAGCAGTTCTTC
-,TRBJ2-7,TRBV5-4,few,CASSLRPKLGEQYF,TGTGCCAGCAGCTTGCGGCCTAAACTTGGGGAGCAGTACTTC
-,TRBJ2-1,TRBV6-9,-,CASSFWGKEQFF,TGTGCCAGCAGTTTCTGGGGTAAGGAGCAGTTCTTC
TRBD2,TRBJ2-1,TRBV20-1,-,CSAREGGGLYEQFF,TGCAGTGCCCGGGAGGGAGGTGGGCTCTACGAGCAGTTCTTC
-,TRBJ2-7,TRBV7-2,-,CASSLGPKSYEQYF,TGTGCCAGCAGCCTCGGGCCAAAGTCCTACGAGCAGTACTTC
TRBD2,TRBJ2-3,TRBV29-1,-,CSVVSGSWPYTQYF,TGCAGCGTTGTTAGCGGGAGCTGGCCGTATACGCAGTATTTT
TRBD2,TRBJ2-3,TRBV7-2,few,CASSTSGTSTDTQYF,TGTGCCAGCAGCACTAGCGGTACTAGCACAGATACGCAGTATTTT
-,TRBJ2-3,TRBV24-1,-,CAPLGRTDTQYF,TGTGCCCCTCTAGGCCGCACAGATACGCAGTATTTT
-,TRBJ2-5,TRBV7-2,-,CASSLVFWRIQETQYF,TGTGCCAGCAGCTTAGTGTTTTGGCGGATCCAAGAGACCCAGTACTTC
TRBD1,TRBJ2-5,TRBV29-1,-,CSVEEVDRETQYF,TGCAGCGTTGAAGAAGTGGACAGGGAGACCCAGTACTTC
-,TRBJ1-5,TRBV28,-,CASRSLQGHQPQHF,TGTGCCAGCAGGTCCCTTCAGGGGCATCAGCCCCAGCATTTT
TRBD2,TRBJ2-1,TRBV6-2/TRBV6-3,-,CAGSPRTSGSYNEQFF,TGTGCCGGCAGTCCGCGGACTAGCGGGAGCTACAATGAGCAGTTCTTC
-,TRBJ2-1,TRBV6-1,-,CASSSLRGGWFEQFF,TGTGCCAGCAGTTCCCTCAGGGGAGGTTGGTTTGAGCAGTTCTTC
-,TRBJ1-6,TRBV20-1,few,CSARLTGLNSPLHF,TGCAGTGCTAGACTCACAGGGCTTAATTCACCCCTCCACTTT
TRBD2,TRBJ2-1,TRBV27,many,CASSLSSGSLYNEQFF,TGTGCCAGCAGTTTATCGAGCGGGAGCCTATACAATGAGCAGTTCTTC
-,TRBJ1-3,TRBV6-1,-,CASSGRDSSSGNTIYF,TGTGCCAGCAGTGGCCGGGACTCCAGCTCTGGAAACACCATATATTTT
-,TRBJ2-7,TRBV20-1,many,CSARVLVGTYEQYF,TGCAGTGCTAGGGTTCTAGTAGGAACCTACGAGCAGTACTTC
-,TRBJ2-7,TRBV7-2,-,CASSLRRGTYEQYF,TGTGCCAGCAGCTTACGGCGGGGAACCTACGAGCAGTACTTC
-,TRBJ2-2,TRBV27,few,CASSLLAPTNTGELFF,TGTGCCAGCAGTCTTCTAGCGCCCACGAACACCGGGGAGCTGTTTTTT
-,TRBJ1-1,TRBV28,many,CASSLSGAEAFF,TGTGCCAGCAGTTTATCCGGGGCTGAAGCTTTCTTT
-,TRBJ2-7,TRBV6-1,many,CASRSGAYEQYF,TGTGCCAGCAGATCTGGGGCCTACGAGCAGTACTTC
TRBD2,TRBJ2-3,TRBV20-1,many,CSVTSGRGTDTQYF,TGCAGTGTTACTAGCGGGAGGGGTACAGATACGCAGTATTTT
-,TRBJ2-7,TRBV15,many,CATSSSLVAYEQYF,TGTGCCACCAGCAGTTCCCTAGTCGCCTACGAGCAGTACTTC
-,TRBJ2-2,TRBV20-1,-,CSALLPGRSTGELFF,TGCAGTGCCCTACTTCCGGGACGAAGCACCGGGGAGCTGTTTTTT
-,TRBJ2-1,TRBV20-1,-,CSARGSAYNEQSF,TGCAGTGCTAGAGGTAGCGCGTACAATGAGCAGTCCTTC
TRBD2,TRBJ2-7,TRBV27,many,CASSLSTSGPFYF,TGTGCCAGCAGTTTATCGACTAGCGGTCCTTTTTACTTC
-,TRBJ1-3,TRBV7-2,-,CASILTGNTIYF,TGTGCCAGCATCTTAACGGGAAACACCATATATTTT
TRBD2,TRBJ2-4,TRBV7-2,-,CASSLAAGVDIQYF,TGTGCCAGCAGCTTAGCGGCGGGAGTCGACATTCAGTACTTC
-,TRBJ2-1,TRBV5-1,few,CASSLVAAGNEQFF,TGCGCCAGCAGCTTGGTGGCCGCGGGCAATGAGCAGTTCTTC
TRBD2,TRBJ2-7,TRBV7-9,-,CASSSPLRGRKREWYEQYF,TGTGCCAGCAGCTCCCCCTTACGGGGCAGAAAGCGGGAGTGGTACGAGCAGTACTTC
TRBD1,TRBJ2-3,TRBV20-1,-,CSAHTGTGADTQYF,TGCAGTGCCCATACGGGGACAGGGGCCGATACGCAGTATTTT
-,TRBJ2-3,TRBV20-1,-,CSAGGRGGLGVTGTQYF,TGCAGTGCTGGAGGCAGGGGGGGCCTCGGGGTGACAGGTACGCAGTATTTT
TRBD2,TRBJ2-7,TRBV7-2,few,CASSLRTSGSYEQYF,TGTGCCAGCAGCTTACGGACTAGCGGGAGTTACGAGCAGTACTTC
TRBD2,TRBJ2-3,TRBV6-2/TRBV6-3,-,CASSYLFGREWTDTQYF,TGTGCCAGCAGTTACTTGTTTGGGCGGGAGTGGACAGATACGCAGTATTTT
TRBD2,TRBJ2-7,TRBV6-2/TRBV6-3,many,CASSYGTSGRIYEQYF,TGTGCCAGCAGTTACGGGACTAGCGGGAGGATCTACGAGCAGTACTTC
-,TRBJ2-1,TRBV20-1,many,CSAAGGAGYNEQFF,TGCAGTGCTGCGGGCGGTGCCGGATACAATGAGCAGTTCTTC
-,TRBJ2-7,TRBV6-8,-,CATLGRRWNF,TGCGCCACCCTGGGCCGACGGTGGAACTTC
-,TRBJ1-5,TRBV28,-,CASTQKDQPQHF,TGTGCCAGCACCCAAAAGGACCAGCCCCAGCATTTT
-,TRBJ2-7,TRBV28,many,CASSLSFQGAYEQYF,TGTGCCAGCAGTTTATCTTTCCAGGGAGCCTACGAGCAGTACTTC
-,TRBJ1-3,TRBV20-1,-,CSARDHRSGNTIYF,TGCAGTGCTAGAGACCACCGCTCTGGAAACACCATATATTTT
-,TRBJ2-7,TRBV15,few,CATSARIAAYEQYF,TGTGCCACCAGCGCCCGCATAGCGGCCTACGAGCAGTACTTC
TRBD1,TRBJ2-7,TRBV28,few,CASSPRDRFPYEQYF,TGTGCCAGCAGTCCACGGGACAGGTTCCCCTACGAGCAGTACTTC